This TCR beta chain was documented in a study of Graves' ophthalmopathy and Graves' hyperthyroidism. The table lists this clonotype with a few counts. What it binds is not known. Findings and limits, study-wide: Blood was where most expanded thyroid clonotypes above 0.001 frequency also turned up.

Transcripts of RNA were the source for amplifying TCR beta CDR3 regions. HTBI-primed RT-PCR formed the first round, and a multiplex PCR formed the second. TCRdb itself ran the multiplex PCR reads through MiXCR, one entry per CDR3 protein. Here the sample spans approximately 1.2 million distinct CDR3 sequences, less than 45% being singletons. The CDR3 length is 17 residues. Trimming removed 5 bases at V and 6 bases at J, with 23 bases between. In germline, CDR1 is SEHNR, CDR2 FQNEAQ (reference sequence). Patients were excluded if they had other autoimmune diseases or uncontrolled infections, and likewise if pregnancy or lactation applied.

The receptor was isolated from an adult man with Graves' hyperthyroidism. V is TRBV7-9 and J is TRBJ1-5; no definite D call. The material sequenced was peripheral blood or thyroid tissue (not recorded which). CDR3: CASSQDVKRRAGQPQHF. CDR3 DNA: TGTGCCAGCAGCCAAGATGTAAAGAGAAGGGCCGGTCAGCCCCAGCATTTT.